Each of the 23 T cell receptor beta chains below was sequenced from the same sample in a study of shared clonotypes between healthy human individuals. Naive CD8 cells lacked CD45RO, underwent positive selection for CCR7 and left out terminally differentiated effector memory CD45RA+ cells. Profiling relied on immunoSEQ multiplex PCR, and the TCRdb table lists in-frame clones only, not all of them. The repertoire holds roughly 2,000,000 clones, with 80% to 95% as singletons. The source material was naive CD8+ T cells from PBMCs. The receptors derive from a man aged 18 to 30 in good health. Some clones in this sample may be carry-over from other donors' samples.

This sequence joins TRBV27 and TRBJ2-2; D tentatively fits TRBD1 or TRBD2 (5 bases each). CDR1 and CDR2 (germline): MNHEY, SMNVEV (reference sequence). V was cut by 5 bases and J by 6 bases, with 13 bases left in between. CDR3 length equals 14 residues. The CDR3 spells CASSPGPVPGELFF. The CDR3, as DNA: TGTGCCAGCAGTCCGGGACCCGTCCCCGGGGAGCTGTTTTTT.

The CDR3 DNA reads TGTGCCAGCCGGCCAGGGAAGAATCAGCCCCAGCATTTT. This sequence encodes CASRPGKNQPQHF. The V call is TRBV2, the J call TRBJ1-5; maybe TRBD1 (5 bases). Per germline, CDR1 SNHLY and CDR2 FYNNEI. The CDR3 covers 13 residues. Trimming cost V 8 bases and J 4 bases, with 12 bases left between them.

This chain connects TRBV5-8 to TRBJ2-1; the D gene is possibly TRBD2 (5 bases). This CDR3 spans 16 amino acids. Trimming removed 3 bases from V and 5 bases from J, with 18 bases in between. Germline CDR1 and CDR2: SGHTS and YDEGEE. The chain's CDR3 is CASSYRATGVNNEQFF. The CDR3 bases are TGTGCCAGCAGCTACCGAGCCACCGGGGTTAACAATGAGCAGTTCTTC.

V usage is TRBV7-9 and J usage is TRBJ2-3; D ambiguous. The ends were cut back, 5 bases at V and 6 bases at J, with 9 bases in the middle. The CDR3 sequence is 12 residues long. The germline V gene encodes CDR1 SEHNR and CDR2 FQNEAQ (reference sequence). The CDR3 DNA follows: TGTGCCAGCAGCATACAAGTGGATACGCAGTATTTT. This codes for CASSIQVDTQYF.

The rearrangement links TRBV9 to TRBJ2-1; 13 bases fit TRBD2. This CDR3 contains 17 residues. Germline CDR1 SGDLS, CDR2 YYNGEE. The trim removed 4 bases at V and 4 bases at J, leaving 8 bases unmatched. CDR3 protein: CASSTRTSGSRYNEQFF. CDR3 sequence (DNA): TGTGCCAGCAGCACACGGACTAGCGGGAGCCGGTACAATGAGCAGTTCTTC.

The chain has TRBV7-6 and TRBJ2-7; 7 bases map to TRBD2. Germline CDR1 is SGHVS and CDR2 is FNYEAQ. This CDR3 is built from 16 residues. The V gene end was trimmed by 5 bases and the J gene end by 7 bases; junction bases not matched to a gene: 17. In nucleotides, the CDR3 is TGTGCCAGCAGCCCCCTGAGCGGGATAACCCTACGAGAGCAGTACTTC. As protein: CASSPLSGITLREQYF. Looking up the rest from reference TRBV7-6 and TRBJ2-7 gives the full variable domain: GAGVSQSPRYKVTKRGQDVALRCDPISGHVSLYWYRQALGQGPEFLTYFNYEAQQDKSGLPNDRFSAERPEGSISTLTIQRTEQRDSAMYRCASSPLSGITLREQYFGPGTRLTVT.

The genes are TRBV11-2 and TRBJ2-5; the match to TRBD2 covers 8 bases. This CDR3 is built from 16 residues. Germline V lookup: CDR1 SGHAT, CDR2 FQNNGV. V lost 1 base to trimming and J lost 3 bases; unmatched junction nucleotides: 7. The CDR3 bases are TGTGCCAGCAGCTTAGGCCCAGCGGGAGCTGAAGAGACCCAGTACTTC. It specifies CASSLGPAGAEETQYF.

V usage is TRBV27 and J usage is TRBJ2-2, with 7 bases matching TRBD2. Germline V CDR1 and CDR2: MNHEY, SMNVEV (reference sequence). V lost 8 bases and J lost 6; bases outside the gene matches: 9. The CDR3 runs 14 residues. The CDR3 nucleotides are TGTGCCAGCCGGACTAGGCTTCCTTCCGGGGAGCTGTTTTTT. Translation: CASRTRLPSGELFF.

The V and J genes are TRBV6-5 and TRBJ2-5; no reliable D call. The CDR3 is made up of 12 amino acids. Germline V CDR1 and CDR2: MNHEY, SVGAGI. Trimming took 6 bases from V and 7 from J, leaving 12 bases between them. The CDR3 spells CASRAPLGTQYF. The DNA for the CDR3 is TGTGCCAGCAGGGCTCCTCTAGGGACCCAGTACTTC.

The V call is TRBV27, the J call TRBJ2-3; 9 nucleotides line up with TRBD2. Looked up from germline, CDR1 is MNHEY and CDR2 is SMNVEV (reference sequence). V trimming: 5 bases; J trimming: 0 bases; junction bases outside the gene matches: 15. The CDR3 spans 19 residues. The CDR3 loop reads CASSLYPGLADPSTDTQYF. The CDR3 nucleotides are TGTGCCAGCAGTCTCTACCCGGGACTAGCAGACCCTAGCACAGATACGCAGTATTTT.

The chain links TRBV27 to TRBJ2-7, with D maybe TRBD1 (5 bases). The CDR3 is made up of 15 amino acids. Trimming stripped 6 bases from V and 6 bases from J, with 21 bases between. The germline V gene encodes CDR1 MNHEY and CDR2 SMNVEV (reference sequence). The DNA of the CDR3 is TGTGCCAGCAGCCAGGGTACAGGCCGTTCGGCCGAGCAGTACTTC. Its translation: CASSQGTGRSAEQYF.

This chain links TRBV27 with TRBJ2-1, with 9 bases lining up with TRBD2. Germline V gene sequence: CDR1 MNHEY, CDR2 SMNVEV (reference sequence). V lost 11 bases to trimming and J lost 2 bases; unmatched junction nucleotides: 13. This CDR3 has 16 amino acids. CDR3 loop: CAGHGRAGGPYNEQFF. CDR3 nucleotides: TGTGCCGGACACGGGAGGGCGGGAGGGCCCTACAATGAGCAGTTCTTC.

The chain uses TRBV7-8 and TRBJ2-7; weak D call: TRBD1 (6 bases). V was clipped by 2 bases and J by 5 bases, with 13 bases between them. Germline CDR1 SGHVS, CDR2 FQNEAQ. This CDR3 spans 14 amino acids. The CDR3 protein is CASSLYRDGNEQYF. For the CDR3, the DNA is TGTGCCAGCAGCTTATACAGGGACGGGAACGAGCAGTACTTC.

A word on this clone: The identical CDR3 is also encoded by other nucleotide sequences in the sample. The CDR3 sequence is CASSVGSTGGYEQYF. CDR3 nucleotide sequence: TGTGCCAGCAGCGTAGGTTCCACAGGGGGCTACGAGCAGTACTTC. The rearrangement joins TRBV9 to TRBJ2-7, with 8 nucleotides matching TRBD1. The CDR3 is 15 amino acids. The V segment lost 0 bases and the J segment 3 bases; nucleotides outside the gene matches: 5. Germline-derived CDR1 and CDR2 are SGDLS and YYNGEE.

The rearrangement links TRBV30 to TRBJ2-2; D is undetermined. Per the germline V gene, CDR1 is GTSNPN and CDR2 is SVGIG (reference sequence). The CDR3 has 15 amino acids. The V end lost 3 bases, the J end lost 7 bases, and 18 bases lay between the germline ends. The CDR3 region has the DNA TGTGCCTGGAGCCCTTCTGCCACCCGCCACGGGGAGCTGTTTTTT. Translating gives CAWSPSATRHGELFF.

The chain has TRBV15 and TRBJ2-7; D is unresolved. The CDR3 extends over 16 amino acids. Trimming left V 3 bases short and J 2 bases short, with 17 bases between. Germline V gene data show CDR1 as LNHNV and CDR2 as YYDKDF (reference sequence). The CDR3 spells CATSRPPRAGTYEQYF. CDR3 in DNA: TGTGCCACCAGCAGGCCCCCCCGGGCAGGTACCTACGAGCAGTACTTC.

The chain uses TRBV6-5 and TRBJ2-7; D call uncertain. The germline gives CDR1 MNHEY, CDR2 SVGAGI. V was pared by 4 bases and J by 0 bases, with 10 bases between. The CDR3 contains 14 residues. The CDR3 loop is CASSSTTFSYEQYF. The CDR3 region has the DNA TGTGCCAGCAGTTCCACCACGTTCTCCTACGAGCAGTACTTC.

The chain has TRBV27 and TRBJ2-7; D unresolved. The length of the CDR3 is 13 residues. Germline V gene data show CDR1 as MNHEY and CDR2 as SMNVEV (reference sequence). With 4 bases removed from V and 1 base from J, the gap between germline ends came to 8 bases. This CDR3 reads CASSSVPSYEQYF. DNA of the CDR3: TGTGCCAGCAGTTCGGTCCCGTCCTACGAGCAGTACTTC.

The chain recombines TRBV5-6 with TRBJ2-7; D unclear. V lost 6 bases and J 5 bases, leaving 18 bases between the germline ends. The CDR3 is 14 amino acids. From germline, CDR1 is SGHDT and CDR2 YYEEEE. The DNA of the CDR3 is TGTGCCAGCAATTTTGGCCCCAGTATCGACGAGCAGTACTTC. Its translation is CASNFGPSIDEQYF.

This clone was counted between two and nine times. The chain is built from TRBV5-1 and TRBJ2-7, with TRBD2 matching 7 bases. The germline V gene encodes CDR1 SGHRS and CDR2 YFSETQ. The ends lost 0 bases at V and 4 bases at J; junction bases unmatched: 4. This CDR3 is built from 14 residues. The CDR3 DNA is TGCGCCAGCAGCTTGGAGGTGCGGGGGTACGAGCAGTACTTC. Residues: CASSLEVRGYEQYF. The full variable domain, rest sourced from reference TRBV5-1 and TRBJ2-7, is KAGVTQTPRYLIKTRGQQVTLSCSPISGHRSVSWYQQTPGQGLQFLFEYFSETQRNKGNFPGRFSGRQFSNSRSEMNVSTLELGDSALYLCASSLEVRGYEQYFGPGTRLTVT.

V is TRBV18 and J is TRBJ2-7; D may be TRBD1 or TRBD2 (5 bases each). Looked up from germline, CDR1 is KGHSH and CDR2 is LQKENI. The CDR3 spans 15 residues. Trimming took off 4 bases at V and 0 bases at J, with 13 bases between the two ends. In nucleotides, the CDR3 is TGTGCCAGCTCACGGAACCGGGACGCCTCCTACGAGCAGTACTTC. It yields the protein CASSRNRDASYEQYF.

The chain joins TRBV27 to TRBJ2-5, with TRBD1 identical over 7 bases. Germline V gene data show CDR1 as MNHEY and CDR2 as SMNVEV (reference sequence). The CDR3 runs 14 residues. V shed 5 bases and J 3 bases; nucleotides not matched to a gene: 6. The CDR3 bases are TGTGCCAGCAGTATCAGGGGGTGGAAAGAGACCCAGTACTTC. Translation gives CASSIRGWKETQYF.

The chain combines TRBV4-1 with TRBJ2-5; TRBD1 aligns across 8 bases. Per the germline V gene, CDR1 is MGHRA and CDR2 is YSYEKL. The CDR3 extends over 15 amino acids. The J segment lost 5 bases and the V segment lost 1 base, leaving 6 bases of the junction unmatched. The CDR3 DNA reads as TGCGCCAGCAGCCAAGCCGTGACAGGGGCTGAGACCCAGTACTTC. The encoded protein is CASSQAVTGAETQYF.